These T cell receptor beta chains were read from a single sample in a study of shared T cell receptors in the human thymus. Produced via immunoSEQ multiplex PCR; TCRdb's table is partial and in-frame only. The sample lists about 400,000 clones, 95% occurring once. Sequencing input: thymocytes. The receptors shown here come from a human donor. Both conserved end residues are part of each CDR3. The D gene is left open where the match is weak. Clone sizes are given selectively: once, few, many, or a class where the clone is expanded.

>.|TRBV7-9|.|TRBJ2-7
CASSLRGYEQYF
TGTGCCAGCAGCTTAAGAGGGTACGAGCAGTACTTC
>.|TRBV15|.|TRBJ2-1
CATDGAGEQFF
TGTGCCACCGATGGGGCCGGTGAGCAGTTCTTC
>.|TRBV21-1|.|TRBJ2-5
CASSNREDRGRRETQYF
TGTGCCAGCAGCAATCGGGAGGACAGGGGGCGCAGGGAGACCCAGTACTTC
>.|TRBV5-6|.|TRBJ2-7
CASSLGVRDYEQYF
TGTGCCAGCAGCCTGGGTGTCAGGGACTACGAGCAGTACTTC
>.|TRBV5-1|.|TRBJ2-5
CASSLYGETQYF
TGCGCCAGCAGCTTGTATGGGGAGACCCAGTACTTC
>TRBD1|TRBV5-4|.|TRBJ2-1
CASSSGQGDNEQFF
TGTGCCAGCAGCTCGGGACAGGGGGACAATGAGCAGTTCTTC
>.|TRBV5-4|.|TRBJ2-5
CASSFLWTSIIEETQYF
.
>.|TRBV14|.|TRBJ1-4
CASSQEQTPTSNEKLFF
TGTGCCAGCAGCCAAGAACAGACGCCAACTTCTAATGAAAAACTGTTTTTT
>.|TRBV19|.|TRBJ1-3
CASNKRLIDGNTIYF
TGTGCCAGTAACAAGCGGTTGATCGATGGAAACACCATATATTTT
>.|TRBV28|once|TRBJ1-2
CASSLKPDFYGYTF
TGTGCCAGCAGTTTAAAGCCCGACTTCTATGGCTACACCTTC
>TRBD1|TRBV28|.|TRBJ1-2
CASSSTGGGYTF
TGTGCCAGCAGTTCGACAGGGGGCGGCTACACCTTC
>TRBD1|TRBV28|.|TRBJ2-7
CASSPYRQGKGTYEQYF
TGTGCCAGCAGTCCGTACAGACAGGGAAAAGGGACCTACGAGCAGTACTTC
>TRBD1|TRBV28|.|TRBJ2-6
CASSFPTGGAISSGANVLTF
TGTGCCAGCAGTTTCCCGACAGGGGGCGCGATAAGCTCTGGGGCCAACGTCCTGACTTTC
>.|TRBV30|.|TRBJ2-7
CAWSGREAYEQYF
TGTGCCTGGAGTGGTCGGGAAGCCTACGAGCAGTACTTC
>.|TRBV29-1|once|TRBJ1-1
CSVQGMNTEAFF
TGCAGCGTTCAAGGGATGAACACTGAAGCTTTCTTT
>.|TRBV4-3|.|TRBJ2-1
CASTQLGTPGDEQFF
TGCGCCAGCACCCAACTCGGGACCCCCGGGGATGAGCAGTTCTTC
>.|TRBV9|.|TRBJ2-5
CASSVEGLSQETQYF
TGTGCCAGCAGCGTAGAAGGGTTATCACAAGAGACCCAGTACTTC
>.|TRBV2|.|TRBJ2-7
CASSEYGEFGHEQYF
TGTGCCAGCAGTGAATACGGCGAGTTTGGCCACGAGCAGTACTTC
>TRBD1|TRBV7-9|.|TRBJ1-4
CASSLRTGAGEKLFF
TGTGCCAGCAGCCTTCGGACAGGGGCGGGGGAAAAACTGTTTTTT
>TRBD1|TRBV28|.|TRBJ1-5
CASNPGQGEDQPQHF
TGTGCCAGCAACCCGGGACAGGGGGAGGATCAGCCCCAGCATTTT
>.|TRBV7-9|.|TRBJ1-2
CATAPDTAYGYTF
TGTGCCACCGCCCCGGACACCGCCTATGGCTACACCTTC
>.|TRBV28|.|TRBJ2-7
CATTTVFGSAYEQYF
TGTGCCACCACGACGGTTTTTGGTTCAGCCTACGAGCAGTACTTC
>.|TRBV14|.|TRBJ2-1
CASSKEDSYNEQFF
TGTGCCAGCAGCAAAGAAGACAGTTACAATGAGCAGTTCTTC
>.|TRBV11-3|.|TRBJ2-5
CASSRSELETQYF
TGTGCCAGCAGCCGGTCTGAATTGGAGACCCAGTACTTC
>.|TRBV5-1|.|TRBJ2-3
CASSLGTADNADTQYF
TGCGCCAGCAGCTTGGGGACGGCGGATAATGCAGATACGCAGTATTTT
>TRBD2|TRBV5-1|.|TRBJ2-1
CASNRTSGPYNEQFF
TGCGCCAGCAACAGGACTAGCGGCCCTTACAATGAGCAGTTCTTC
>.|TRBV10-2|once|TRBJ1-3
CASSVGVPGNTIYF
TGCGCCAGCAGTGTGGGGGTTCCAGGAAACACCATATATTTT
>.|TRBV5-1|.|TRBJ2-6
CASSLAPGPLGPGSGANVLTF
TGCGCCAGCAGCTTGGCCCCGGGGCCTCTAGGGCCCGGCTCTGGGGCCAACGTCCTGACTTTC
>TRBD1|TRBV5-1|.|TRBJ1-2
CASSLGTGHLYGYTF
TGCGCCAGCAGCTTGGGGACAGGGCATCTCTATGGCTACACCTTC
>.|TRBV19|.|TRBJ2-5
CASSIPQESQETQYF
TGTGCCAGTAGTATCCCCCAGGAGAGCCAAGAGACCCAGTACTTC
>.|TRBV19|.|TRBJ2-3
CARKTDTQYF
TGTGCCAGAAAAACAGATACGCAGTATTTT
>.|TRBV7-2|.|TRBJ1-4
CASSSNGQGPNEKLFF
TGTGCCAGCAGCTCGAATGGGCAGGGTCCTAATGAAAAACTGTTTTTT
>TRBD2|TRBV30|.|TRBJ2-5
CAWYPSGRWSETQYF
TGTGCCTGGTACCCTAGCGGGAGGTGGTCAGAGACCCAGTACTTC
>TRBD2|TRBV5-1|.|TRBJ2-1
CASRAGLAGQRQFF
TGCGCCAGCAGGGCGGGACTAGCGGGACAAAGGCAGTTCTTC
>TRBD1|TRBV7-9|.|TRBJ2-2
CASSPRDRNTGELFF
TGTGCCAGCAGCCCCCGGGACAGGAACACCGGGGAGCTGTTTTTT
>TRBD2|TRBV11-1|.|TRBJ2-2
CASSLRTSGSTGELFF
TGTGCCAGCAGCCTTCGGACTAGCGGGAGCACCGGGGAGCTGTTTTTT
>TRBD1|TRBV28|.|TRBJ2-3
CASSLLGQGTDTQYF
TGTGCCAGCAGTTTATTGGGACAGGGCACAGATACGCAGTATTTT
>TRBD2|TRBV28|.|TRBJ2-1
CASSLGRREGPYNEQFF
TGTGCCAGCAGTTTAGGGAGGCGGGAGGGCCCTTACAATGAGCAGTTCTTC
>TRBD2|TRBV7-2|once|TRBJ2-1
CASSSRTSGGNEQFF
TGTGCCAGCAGCTCCCGGACTAGCGGGGGTAATGAGCAGTTCTTC
>.|TRBV19|.|TRBJ1-5
CASRHIRVGGYSNQPQHF
TGTGCCAGTAGACACATTCGGGTGGGGGGCTATAGCAATCAGCCCCAGCATTTT
>TRBD1|TRBV5-1|.|TRBJ2-2
CASSLHRGANTGELFF
TGCGCCAGCAGCTTGCACAGGGGTGCGAACACCGGGGAGCTGTTTTTT
>.|TRBV19|.|TRBJ2-1
CASSIFPSSYNEQFF
TGTGCCAGTAGTATATTCCCCAGCTCCTACAATGAGCAGTTCTTC
>.|TRBV13|.|TRBJ2-1
CASSFGTEQFF
TGTGCCAGCAGCTTTGGGACAGAGCAGTTCTTC
>.|TRBV29-1|.|TRBJ1-2
CSVASTRGIGYTF
TGCAGCGTTGCTTCGACAAGGGGGATTGGCTACACCTTC
>.|TRBV2|few|TRBJ1-2
CASSEGGVAF
TGTGCCAGCAGTGAAGGGGGTGTAGCCTTC
>TRBD1|TRBV9|few|TRBJ1-1
CASSNPGTVNTEAFF
TGTGCCAGCAGCAACCCCGGGACAGTGAACACTGAAGCTTTCTTT
>.|TRBV18|.|TRBJ2-3
CASSTPGASTDTQYF
TGTGCCAGCTCAACCCCGGGCGCGAGCACAGATACGCAGTATTTT
>.|TRBV5-5|.|TRBJ2-3
CASSFSSGQRHTQYF
TGTGCCAGCAGCTTTTCAAGTGGTCAGCGACATACGCAGTATTTT
>.|TRBV11-1|.|TRBJ2-7
CASSPTRPTYEQYF
TGTGCCAGCAGCCCCACTCGTCCGACCTACGAGCAGTACTTC
>.|TRBV19|.|TRBJ1-2
CASSILGKGAPQRYGYTF
TGTGCCAGTAGTATCCTAGGTAAAGGGGCGCCACAGAGGTATGGCTACACCTTC